This T cell receptor (beta chain) was recorded in a study of vaccination effects on CD4 cells after COVID-19. Note on this clone: What it recognizes is unknown.

Before any sequencing was done, the ViraFEST assay used viral peptide pools to expand antigen-specific CD4+ T cells. Following an approximately 11-day culture, CD4+ T cells were purified. Vaccinated recipients, who were negative for nucleocapsid antibodies, had no history of SARS-CoV-2 infection. PBMC cultures contained around 2 million cells per well, approximately 10 IU/ml IL-2 and about 9.7 ug/ml peptides. Trimming shortened V by 6 bases and J by 0 bases, and 20 bases separated the two germline ends. Germline CDR1 reads MDHEN; CDR2 reads SYDVKM. This CDR3 region has 17 residues. Sequencing was performed with immunoSEQ multiplex PCR; in TCRdb, only in-frame clones are kept and a portion is missing. The data show 20,000 to 25,000 clones, around 70% seen once.

The input for sequencing was CD4+ T cells from PBMCs cultured with HCoV-NL63 spike peptides, taken before COVID-19 vaccination. The chain links TRBV28 to TRBJ1-1; perhaps TRBD1 as D (5 bases). The sequence came from a human donor who received a COVID-19 vaccine. For the CDR3, the DNA is TGTGCCAGCAGGAATGGGGGTTTTGGGGGATTGAACACTGAAGCTTTCTTT. It translates to CASRNGGFGGLNTEAFF.